The 22 T cell receptor beta chains in this list originate from one sample, sequenced in a study of shared clonotypes between healthy human individuals. Profiling relied on immunoSEQ multiplex PCR, and the TCRdb table lists in-frame clones only, not all of them. The table shows around 690,000 clones, with about nine tenths occurring only once. Sequencing was carried out using memory CD8+ T cells from PBMCs. Subset denoted: CD45RO+ cells pooled with CCR7-negative TemRA cells. The receptors were sampled from a man aged 18 to 35 in good health. Some clones in this sample may be carry-over from other donors' samples.

This clone was counted once. This chain connects TRBV30 to TRBJ2-5; a weak D match, TRBD1 (7 bases). The CDR3 is 14 amino acids. Trimming pared 3 bases from V and 5 bases from J, leaving 16 bases between. CDR1 is GTSNPN and CDR2 is SVGIG in the germline V gene (reference sequence). CDR3 region: CAWRGGQVRETQYF. The CDR3 DNA reads as TGTGCCTGGAGGGGAGGACAGGTACGGGAGACCCAGTACTTC.

V and J are TRBV2 and TRBJ2-1; 7 bases map to TRBD1. The CDR3 loop spans 12 amino acids. Germline loops: CDR1 SNHLY, CDR2 FYNNEI. After removal of 11 bases from V and 3 bases from J, the junction contained 4 bases not matched to a gene. CDR3 loop: CARWTGYNEQFF. The DNA for the CDR3 is TGTGCCCGCTGGACAGGCTACAATGAGCAGTTCTTC. Looking up the rest from reference TRBV2 and TRBJ2-1 gives the full variable domain: EPEVTQTPSHQVTQMGQEVILRCVPISNHLYFYWYRQILGQKVEFLVSFYNNEISEKSEIFDDQFSVERPDGSNFTLKIRSTKLEDSAMYFCARWTGYNEQFFGPGTRLTVL.

The rearrangement joins TRBV5-1 to TRBJ1-3; D is perhaps TRBD1 (6 bases). Germline V gene sequence: CDR1 SGHRS, CDR2 YFSETQ. The CDR3 has 17 amino acids. V gave up 5 bases and J gave up 1 base, with 19 bases separating them. The CDR3 nucleotides read TGCGCCAGCAGTTATGCGGGGACAAGAGCTTCTGGAAACACCATATATTTT. This codes for CASSYAGTRASGNTIYF.

This chain connects TRBV7-6 to TRBJ1-4; D remains ambiguous. Deletions cut 6 bases from V and 0 bases from J, with 14 bases between. The CDR3 sequence is 16 residues long. CDR1 is SGHVS and CDR2 is FNYEAQ in the germline V gene. The CDR3 nucleotides are TGTGCCAGCAGATCCTCCGGAAGCGCAACTAATGAAAAACTGTTTTTT. Its translation is CASRSSGSATNEKLFF.

CDR3 residues: CASSWGGPMGTEAFF. The DNA for the CDR3 is TGTGCCAGTAGCTGGGGTGGACCTATGGGGACTGAAGCTTTCTTT. The chain joins TRBV19 to TRBJ1-1; D is undetermined. Trimming left V 6 bases short and J 5 bases short, with 19 bases between. Germline CDR1 LNHDA, CDR2 SQIVND (reference sequence). The CDR3 has 15 residues.

The CDR3 spells CASSSGTSGTGELFF. In DNA form, the CDR3 reads TGTGCCAGCAGCTCTGGGACTAGCGGGACCGGGGAGCTGTTTTTT. This chain uses TRBV7-3 with TRBJ2-2; 12 nucleotides align to TRBD2. V gave up 4 bases and J gave up 5 bases; unmatched junction bases: 2. CDR1 is SGHTA and CDR2 is FQGTGA in the germline V gene. The CDR3 extends over 15 amino acids.

This chain links TRBV11-2 with TRBJ2-7; the match to TRBD1 covers 9 bases. V lost 11 bases, J lost 4 bases, and 6 bases stayed unmatched. Germline loops: CDR1 SGHAT, CDR2 FQNNGV. This CDR3 is 12 amino acids long. Written as DNA, the CDR3 is TGTGCCTCCGGACAGGGGTTATACGAGCAGTACTTC. Protein product: CASGQGLYEQYF.

Worth noting for this clone: Other DNA sequences from this sample encode an identical CDR3 as well. The V call is TRBV4-1, the J call TRBJ2-7, with TRBD1 as a possible D gene (6 bases). V was clipped by 2 bases and J by 4 bases, with 9 bases between them. The germline V gene has CDR1 MGHRA and CDR2 YSYEKL. This CDR3 spans 13 amino acids. DNA for the CDR3: TGCGCCAGCAGCCAATCTACAGGGTACGAGCAGTACTTC. Amino acid sequence: CASSQSTGYEQYF.

This chain uses TRBV28 with TRBJ1-4; D call uncertain. The germline V gene encodes CDR1 MDHEN and CDR2 SYDVKM. Trimming took off 5 bases at V and 5 bases at J, with 12 bases between the two ends. CDR3 size: 14 residues. Here the CDR3 reads CASSPTKRNEKLFF. CDR3 DNA: TGTGCCAGCAGTCCTACGAAGAGGAATGAAAAACTGTTTTTT.

The CDR3 loop reads CASSLAGVLTYEQYF. DNA of the CDR3: TGCGCCAGCAGCTTGGCCGGAGTTTTGACCTACGAGCAGTACTTC. The genes are TRBV5-1 and TRBJ2-7; D ambiguous. The V and J ends lost 0 bases and 2 bases respectively, with 12 bases between them. The CDR3 runs to 15 residues. Germline V gives CDR1 SGHRS, CDR2 YFSETQ.

The V call is TRBV5-8, the J call TRBJ2-7, with TRBD2 as a possible D gene (5 bases). Trimming pared 4 bases from V and 7 bases from J, leaving 18 bases between. The germline gives CDR1 SGHTS, CDR2 YDEGEE. The CDR3 spans 14 residues. The CDR3 loop is CASSLWTFTGEQYF. The DNA of the CDR3 is TGTGCCAGCAGCCTGTGGACCTTTACGGGGGAGCAGTACTTC.

V is TRBV15 and J is TRBJ1-1, with D unresolved. Between the trimmed V and J ends, which lost 3 bases and 6 bases, there was a span of 5 bases. Germline V gives CDR1 LNHNV, CDR2 YYDKDF (reference sequence). This CDR3 region has 11 residues. Written as DNA, the CDR3 is TGTGCCACCAGCAGCAGCGCTGAAGCTTTCTTT. Its protein product is CATSSSAEAFF.

This chain links TRBV14 with TRBJ2-7; no clear D. Looked up from germline, CDR1 is SGHDN and CDR2 is FVKESK. The CDR3 runs 14 residues. Between the trimmed V and J ends, which lost 0 bases and 2 bases, there was a span of 8 bases. The DNA of the CDR3 is TGTGCCAGCAGCCAAGATCTGGGAACCTACGAGCAGTACTTC. It encodes CASSQDLGTYEQYF. The full variable domain, its missing parts supplied by reference TRBV14 and TRBJ2-7, is EAGVTQFPSHSVIEKGQTVTLRCDPISGHDNLYWYRRVMGKEIKFLLHFVKESKQDESGMPNNRFLAERTGGTYSTLKVQPAELEDSGVYFCASSQDLGTYEQYFGPGTRLTVT.

The J gene is TRBJ2-1, the V gene TRBV15, with 10 positions matching TRBD2. Germline V gives CDR1 LNHNV, CDR2 YYDKDF (reference sequence). CDR3 length: 16 residues. V lost 0 bases to trimming and J lost 8 bases; unmatched junction nucleotides: 7. This CDR3 is CATSRDTAGGPDEQFF. In DNA form, the CDR3 reads TGTGCCACCAGCAGAGATACAGCGGGAGGGCCGGATGAGCAGTTCTTC.

This clone was found a few times. The genes are TRBV4-3 and TRBJ1-4, with D uncertain. The CDR3 runs 16 residues. Trimming left V 3 bases short and J 1 base short, with 12 bases between. Germline lookup yields CDR1 LGHNA and CDR2 YSLEER. The CDR3 sequence: CASSQDGSGTNEKLFF. CDR3 DNA: TGCGCCAGCAGCCAGGACGGTTCGGGAACTAATGAAAAACTGTTTTTT.

The chain links TRBV19 to TRBJ1-1; D is ambiguous. Germline-derived CDR1 and CDR2 are LNHDA and SQIVND (reference sequence). The CDR3 has 12 amino acids. Between the trimmed V and J ends, which lost 2 bases and 2 bases, there was a span of 3 bases. The CDR3 DNA reads as TGTGCCAGTAGTATACCCAACACTGAAGCTTTCTTT. It yields the protein CASSIPNTEAFF.

The chain has TRBV27 and TRBJ2-3; 7 bases line up with TRBD1. Trimming at V came to 6 bases and at J to 6 bases, leaving 15 bases not matched to a gene. Germline CDR1 is MNHEY and CDR2 is SMNVEV (reference sequence). CDR3 length: 16 residues. The CDR3 region has the DNA TGTGCCAGCAGCCTGGACTTCGAGGGGGCTGAGGATACGCAGTATTTT. It codes for CASSLDFEGAEDTQYF.

CDR3 protein: CAITPTANYGYTF. Here the CDR3 DNA reads TGTGCCATCACCCCGACAGCGAACTATGGCTACACCTTC. The rearrangement joins TRBV10-3 to TRBJ1-2; D is possibly TRBD1 (5 bases). Deletions cut 7 bases from V and 2 bases from J, with 11 bases between. CDR3 length equals 13 residues. Germline V gene sequence: CDR1 ENHRY, CDR2 SYGVKD.

CDR3 coding DNA: TGTGCCAGTAGTATATCCGGGACAACCACCGGGGAGCTGTTTTTT. This translates into CASSISGTTTGELFF. The genes are TRBV19 and TRBJ2-2; D possibly corresponds to TRBD1 (6 bases). Germline V gives CDR1 LNHDA, CDR2 SQIVND (reference sequence). The CDR3 is 15 amino acids. V shed 2 bases and J shed 4 bases, with 11 bases lying between them. Full variable domain (missing parts from reference TRBV19 and TRBJ2-2): DGGITQSPKYLFRKEGQNVTLSCEQNLNHDAMYWYRQDPGQGLRLIYYSQIVNDFQKGDIAEGYSVSREKKESFPLTVTSAQKNPTAFYLCASSISGTTTGELFFGEGSRLTVL.

The chain links TRBV27 to TRBJ1-5; D remains ambiguous. V gave up 6 bases and J gave up 4 bases, with 22 bases separating them. Germline V CDR1 and CDR2: MNHEY, SMNVEV (reference sequence). The CDR3 runs 17 residues. The CDR3 spells CASRPTEGLLVNQPQHF. CDR3 coding DNA: TGTGCCAGCAGACCAACCGAAGGCCTTCTCGTGAATCAGCCCCAGCATTTT.

The chain joins TRBV28 to TRBJ2-7, with 9 positions matching TRBD1. The CDR3 consists of 16 residues. Germline loops: CDR1 MDHEN, CDR2 SYDVKM. With 1 base clipped from V and 4 bases from J, the junction kept 8 bases outside the gene matches. The CDR3 spells CASSLYTGTGLYEQYF. DNA of the CDR3: TGTGCCAGCAGTTTATACACAGGGACAGGGTTATACGAGCAGTACTTC.

The chain has TRBV29-1 and TRBJ2-1; D is possibly TRBD1 or TRBD2 (5 bases each). Germline CDR1 reads SQVTM; CDR2 reads ANQGSEA. The CDR3 is made up of 15 amino acids. Trimming pared 2 bases from V and 2 bases from J, leaving 13 bases between. The CDR3 is CSVEKGRTPYNEQFF. In nucleotides, the CDR3 is TGCAGCGTTGAAAAGGGGAGAACCCCCTACAATGAGCAGTTCTTC.